This T cell receptor (beta chain) is from a study of blood T cell repertoires in COVID-19. Turning to the study itself: Sources were T cells, B-cell-depleted T cells, or PBMCs; the material itself was cDNA or gDNA.

How the authors handled the data: Estimation of nucleated cell counts was performed using reference gene primer amplification. Libraries were prepared by immunoSEQ multiplex PCR; TCRdb keeps only in-frame clonotypes and omits some of them. The DNA gave D and trimming, while V, J and clone size come from that table. Of 200,000 to 250,000 clones in the sample, approximately 80% were seen once. There are a few counts of this clone. The CDR3 is made up of 13 amino acids. Germline V gene sequence: CDR1 SGDLS, CDR2 YYNGEE. J lost 5 bases, V lost 3 bases, and 1 base had no gene match. Input material: peripheral blood. V is TRBV9 and J is TRBJ2-3; 9 bases align to TRBD2. The TCR sequence derives from a woman aged 50 to 60 with acute or convalescent COVID-19. The CDR3 DNA follows: TGTGCCAGCAGCGAAGCGGGGGGAGATACGCAGTATTTT. This sequence encodes CASSEAGGDTQYF.